Below, one T cell receptor (beta chain) is given with its context. What this receptor recognizes is not known. The sample holds no much larger clone one base away, and base qualities are not on file. The trial excluded patients who had a history of autoimmune disease or were on systemic immunosuppression. Peripheral blood for TCR sequencing was collected from all dose cohorts at baseline, on cycle 4 day 1, and on cycle 7 day 1. The samples were drawn from a first-in-human, open-label, multicenter phase I dose-escalation trial of ivuxolimab. Adults with locally advanced or metastatic melanoma, renal cell carcinoma, hepatocellular carcinoma or head and neck squamous cell carcinoma were enrolled in the trial. Before TCR sequencing, CD4+ and CD8+ T cells were separately sorted from peripheral blood. To sequence the TCRbeta CDR3 region, genomic DNA was isolated from the sorted cells. TCRbeta CDR3 regions were sequenced using the immunoSEQ Assay. Imported from immuneACCESS, the table was reduced by TCRdb to in-frame sequences with V and J called. These copies leave out some clones; in studies compared against another copy, an unresolved V gene accounts for under half, and the cause of the remainder is not known. The table for this sample lists roughly 88,000 clones; 70% to 90% of them were counted only once. The ten largest account for around 4% of the sample.

The data derive from a study of OX40 agonist ivuxolimab in advanced cancers. A note on the overall study: Ivuxolimab was an agonistic, fully human IgG2 monoclonal antibody directed against OX40 (CD134), a costimulatory receptor. Intravenous ivuxolimab was administered to patients every 2 weeks at six dose levels: 0.01, 0.1, 0.3, 1.5, 3 and 10 mg/kg. Of the roughly 51 patients in dose escalation, 19 had hepatocellular carcinoma, approximately 15 had melanoma, 9 had renal cell carcinoma and 9 had head and neck cancer. The dose-escalation cohort was 82.7% male with a mean age of about 54 years, ranging from roughly 20 to 80. Prior anti-PD-1, anti-PD-L1 or anti-CTLA-4 therapy was permitted, and checkpoint inhibitors had been received by about 36% of dose-escalation patients. Partial responses were achieved by three dose-escalation patients, of whom one had hepatocellular carcinoma and two had cutaneous melanoma. Peripheral TCRbeta sequencing aimed to test whether ivuxolimab altered TCR sequence diversity and caused clonal T-cell expansion. The paper describes the monotherapy dose-escalation part (N = 52 patients) of the phase I trial of ivuxolimab. General findings and caveats noted by the study authors: In the 0.1-3.0 mg/kg groups, partial responders had among the lowest normalized peripheral clonal expansion, particularly in CD8+ T cells. At doses of 0.1 to 3.0 mg/kg, clonal expansion of both CD4+ and CD8+ T cells in blood was seen between baseline and week 6. Which antigens the clonally expanded peripheral T cells were specific for was not determined. Low levels of normalized T-cell clonal expansion were also seen in some patients who did not respond. After ivuxolimab, CD8+ T cells had more expanded clones than CD4+ T cells on average.

The CDR3 contains 16 residues, cysteine and phenylalanine counted. Only CDR3 DNA is held: 48 bases, read in frame from base 1. Taken from the germline V gene, the CDR1 and CDR2 loops are MDHEN and SYDVKM. V trim: 2 bases; J trim: 4 bases; unmatched bases: 3. The sequencing here drew on CD4+ or CD8+ T cells sorted from blood, taken in a trial of the OX40 agonist ivuxolimab. The chain was built from TRBV28 and TRBJ2-5, with 14 junctional bases fitting TRBD2. This TCR derives from an adult with an advanced solid tumor such as melanoma, head and neck, liver or kidney cancer. The CDR3 reads CASSLRTSGRTETQYF. The DNA sequence is given as TGTGCCAGCAGTTTAAGGACTAGCGGGAGGACAGAGACCCAGTACTTC. Beyond the CDR3, the reference TRBV28 and TRBJ2-5 genes provide the residues; the full variable domain reads: DVKVTQSSRYLVKRTGEKVFLECVQDMDHENMFWYRQDPGLGLRLIYFSYDVKMKEKGDIPEGYSVSREKKERFSLILESASTNQTSMYLCASSLRTSGRTETQYFGPGTRLLVL.